The clone carrying this TCR beta chain was recorded a few times. Methods used by the authors: For nucleated cells, counts were estimated from reference gene primer amplification. Produced via immunoSEQ multiplex PCR; TCRdb's table is partial and in-frame only. Clone size and the V and J calls come from that table; the DNA yielded D and trimming. In the table there are some 90,000 clones, less than 90% of which are singletons. This sample stems from a study of blood T cell repertoires in COVID-19. Study background: Donors in the United States, Italy and Spain gave samples during acute or convalescent COVID-19. T cells, B-cell-depleted T cells, or PBMCs provided the cDNA or gDNA that served as material.

V was clipped by 5 bases and J by 7 bases; unmatched bases: 12. In germline, CDR1 is LNHDA, CDR2 SQIVND (reference sequence). There are 15 residues in the CDR3. The TCR originated in a woman of 80 years or more with acute or convalescent COVID-19. The sample comprised peripheral blood. The rearrangement uses TRBV19 and TRBJ1-2, with 8 positions matching TRBD1. The CDR3 sequence is CASSGRTGQAAGYTF. In nucleotides, the CDR3 is TGTGCCAGTAGTGGAAGGACAGGGCAGGCTGCTGGCTACACCTTC.